The 17 T cell receptor beta chains below come from one sample, sequenced in a study of shared clonotypes between healthy human individuals. The assay was immunoSEQ multiplex PCR, and TCRdb's table has in-frame clones only and misses some. The repertoire has some 900,000 clones, 70% to 85% of them found once; the top ten carry 1.5%. Sequencing was done on a sample of memory CD4+ T cells sorted from blood. Specified subset: CD45RA-negative fraction. The receptors come from a man aged 18 to 29 in good health.

V and J are TRBV5-1 and TRBJ2-4; the D gene is possibly TRBD2 (5 bases). The CDR3 totals 15 residues. CDR1 and CDR2 from the germline V gene are SGHRS and YFSETQ. V was trimmed by 1 base and J by 1 base, leaving 9 bases between them. CDR3 sequence: CASSLNWEAKNIQYF. The CDR3 nucleotides read TGCGCCAGCAGCTTGAATTGGGAGGCCAAAAACATTCAGTACTTC.

V usage is TRBV5-8 and J usage is TRBJ1-5; D gene uncertain. The germline V and J ends were trimmed by 4 bases and 4 bases, with 15 bases remaining between them. The CDR3 loop spans 15 amino acids. Per germline, CDR1 SGHTS and CDR2 YDEGEE. The CDR3 region is CASSPRVASNQPQHF. The CDR3 region has the DNA TGTGCCAGCAGCCCAAGGGTAGCCTCGAATCAGCCCCAGCATTTT.

V gene TRBV6-5 combines with J gene TRBJ2-1, with 8 bases identical to TRBD2. With V trimmed by 2 bases and J by 6 bases, 9 bases remained unmatched. CDR3 length: 16 amino acids. Germline loops: CDR1 MNHEY, CDR2 SVGAGI. The CDR3 here is CASSYRGAGGRNEQFF. The CDR3 DNA sequence: TGTGCCAGCAGTTACCGAGGCGCGGGGGGACGCAATGAGCAGTTCTTC.

J is TRBJ2-5 and V is TRBV28; TRBD2 aligns across 7 bases. V lost 4 bases, J lost 5 bases, and 19 bases stayed unmatched. This CDR3 region has 18 residues. The V gene's germline CDR1 is MDHEN and CDR2 SYDVKM. Here the CDR3 DNA reads TGTGCCAGCAGTTCCCTTTTAGGTCGCGGGAGTTTGTTGGAGACCCAGTACTTC. Translated, it gives CASSSLLGRGSLLETQYF.

The CDR3 protein is CASSVHRDTGELFF. CDR3 in DNA: TGTGCCAGCAGCGTCCACCGGGACACCGGGGAGCTGTTTTTT. This chain links TRBV7-9 with TRBJ2-2; no firm D call. This CDR3 spans 14 amino acids. Trimming took 5 bases from V and 3 from J, leaving 10 bases between them. Germline loops: CDR1 SEHNR, CDR2 FQNEAQ (reference sequence).

The chain employs TRBV19 and TRBJ1-1; D might be TRBD1 (5 bases). The CDR3 covers 14 residues. Germline assignment: CDR1 LNHDA and CDR2 SQIVND (reference sequence). Trimming cost V 7 bases and J 9 bases, with 21 bases left between them. The CDR3 spells CASKLGTGEGKAFF. CDR3 in DNA: TGTGCCAGTAAACTGGGGACGGGGGAAGGGAAAGCTTTCTTT.

The CDR3 DNA reads TGTGCCAGCAGTCGCTCTGGGTCGGGCACTGAAGCTTTCTTT. This encodes CASSRSGSGTEAFF. The rearrangement links TRBV6-5 to TRBJ1-1; D gene unclear. Trimming left V 5 bases short and J 4 bases short, with 14 bases between. The CDR3 has 14 amino acids. Germline V gene data show CDR1 as MNHEY and CDR2 as SVGAGI.

The chain recombines TRBV15 with TRBJ1-2; D gene unclear. Trimming removed 0 bases at V and 5 bases at J, with 13 bases between. CDR1 is LNHNV and CDR2 is YYDKDF in the germline V gene (reference sequence). The CDR3 is 15 residues long. The CDR3 protein is CATSRDTSRNYGYTF. In DNA, the CDR3 is TGTGCCACCAGCAGAGATACGAGCCGGAATTATGGCTACACCTTC.

This clone was counted a single time. V is TRBV11-3 and J is TRBJ2-3, with D perhaps matching TRBD2 (5 bases). The CDR3 is 15 amino acids. The V gene's germline CDR1 is SGHNT and CDR2 YENEEA. With 0 bases removed from V and 4 bases from J, the gap between germline ends came to 11 bases. CDR3 bases: TGTGCCAGCAGCTTAGATGGTTCTAGCTCAGATACGCAGTATTTT. It codes for CASSLDGSSSDTQYF.

V gene TRBV25-1 combines with J gene TRBJ2-3; 16 bases map to TRBD2. Germline assignment: CDR1 MGHDK and CDR2 SYGVNS. CDR3 length equals 16 residues. With 5 bases clipped from V and 6 bases from J, the junction kept 5 bases outside the gene matches. CDR3 region: CASSPGTSGRVDTQYF. CDR3 bases: TGTGCCAGCAGTCCCGGGACTAGCGGGAGGGTCGATACGCAGTATTTT.

This chain joins TRBV11-2 and TRBJ2-1; 13 bases agree with TRBD2. The germline CDR1 and CDR2 sequences are SGHAT and FQNNGV. J was trimmed by 4 bases and V by 5 bases; bases with no gene match: 5. The CDR3 spans 16 residues. CDR3 sequence: CASSPGTSGVYNEQFF. CDR3 coding DNA: TGTGCCAGCAGCCCGGGGACTAGCGGGGTATACAATGAGCAGTTCTTC.

This clone occurred once. The chain combines TRBV6-5 with TRBJ1-2; D is possibly TRBD1 (5 bases). Germline CDR1 MNHEY, CDR2 SVGAGI. V lost 4 bases and J 4 bases, leaving 10 bases between the germline ends. The CDR3 is made up of 13 amino acids. The CDR3 DNA reads TGTGCCAGCAGTTCCCTTGGGGGCTATGGCTACACCTTC. Translation: CASSSLGGYGYTF.

The chain carries TRBV18 and TRBJ2-2, with a weak D call TRBD1 (7 bases). Looked up from germline, CDR1 is KGHSH and CDR2 is LQKENI. The CDR3 runs 17 residues. Trimming cost V 6 bases and J 0 bases, with 17 bases left between them. The CDR3 DNA is TGTGCCAGCTCTCCCGCAGGGGGGCGTACGAACACCGGGGAGCTGTTTTTT. This codes for CASSPAGGRTNTGELFF.

This clone was seen only a few times. V usage is TRBV4-3 and J usage is TRBJ2-3; the match to TRBD2 covers 10 bases. The germline gives CDR1 LGHNA, CDR2 YSLEER. The CDR3 runs to 16 residues. Trimming at V came to 3 bases and at J to 4 bases, leaving 7 bases not matched to a gene. The CDR3 bases are TGCGCCAGCAGCCATACTCTAGCGGGAGAGGCAGATACGCAGTATTTT. It specifies CASSHTLAGEADTQYF.

The gene calls are TRBV9 and TRBJ1-4; tentatively, D is TRBD1 (5 bases). V lost 7 bases to trimming and J lost 3 bases, with 16 bases between them. This CDR3 is built from 15 residues. The V gene's germline CDR1 is SGDLS and CDR2 YYNGEE. The CDR3 loop reads CASAQERGSNEKLFF. The CDR3 coding sequence is TGTGCCAGCGCCCAAGAAAGGGGTTCTAATGAAAAACTGTTTTTT.

The V and J genes are TRBV10-2 and TRBJ2-3, with 11 bases matching TRBD2. Germline CDR1 WSHSY, CDR2 SAAADI. This CDR3 has 13 residues. With 6 bases clipped from V and 5 bases from J, the junction kept 1 base outside the gene matches. The CDR3 nucleotides read TGCGCCAGCAGACTAGCGGGAGTAGATACGCAGTATTTT. Residues: CASRLAGVDTQYF.

Only one count was recorded for this clone. Compared with germline, one end of the junction differs, possibly owing to a read error. Other DNA sequences in the same sample also yield this CDR3. The CDR3 loop reads CASSVDYNEQFF. CDR3 coding DNA: TGTGCCAGCAGTGTAGATTACAATGAGCAGTTCTTC. The chain carries TRBV9 and TRBJ2-1, with no clear D. Per the germline V gene, CDR1 is SGDLS and CDR2 is YYNGEE. The CDR3 consists of 12 residues.